This entry lists 9 T cell receptor beta chains sequenced from one sample in a study of T-cell memory formation after mild COVID-19. TCRdb redid the calling of the 5' RACE reads with MiXCR, one entry per CDR3 protein. The data contain more than 400,000 distinct CDR3 sequences, roughly 18% of them singletons. Sequencing was carried out using PBMCs or a T cell subset sorted from them (not recorded which). The receptor set was obtained from an adult woman who had mild COVID-19 (a few samples of this study predate the infection). Cell type and time point are not known.

This chain links TRBV7-8 with TRBJ2-1, with 8 bases matching TRBD2. Trimming took 1 base from V and 10 from J; bases not matched to a gene: 9. Germline V gene sequence: CDR1 SGHVS, CDR2 FQNEAQ. The CDR3 loop spans 15 amino acids. The CDR3 is CASSLGAGGPIEQFF. The DNA for the CDR3 is TGTGCCAGCAGCTTAGGCGCGGGGGGCCCAATCGAGCAGTTCTTC.

The V and J genes are TRBV7-3 and TRBJ2-2; 9 bases agree with TRBD2. The CDR3 runs to 17 residues. Looked up from germline, CDR1 is SGHTA and CDR2 is FQGTGA. V was clipped by 1 base and J by 1 base; unmatched bases: 4. CDR3 DNA sequence: TGTGCCAGCAGCTTAATCGGGACTAGCAAGAACACCGGGGAGCTGTTTTTT. Residues: CASSLIGTSKNTGELFF.

This clonotype came up a few times. The chain employs TRBV16 and TRBJ1-2; D not resolved. V lost 6 bases, J lost 0 bases, and 11 bases lay in between. Germline assignment: CDR1 KGHSY and CDR2 FQNENV. The length of the CDR3 is 14 residues. The CDR3 DNA reads as TGTGCCAGCAGTCGACAATCGACTAACTATGGCTACACCTTC. This translates into CASSRQSTNYGYTF.

The chain has TRBV3-1 and TRBJ1-6; no firm D call. Germline values: CDR1 LGHDT, CDR2 YNNKEL (reference sequence). The CDR3 covers 16 residues. Trimming removed 4 bases at V and 7 bases at J, with 17 bases between. The DNA for the CDR3 is TGTGCCAGCAGCCCCCGAGCGCCGGATAGCAATTCACCCCTCCACTTT. It specifies CASSPRAPDSNSPLHF.

This chain uses TRBV4-2 with TRBJ2-7, with D perhaps TRBD2 (6 bases). The length of the CDR3 is 16 residues. V was shortened by 1 base and J by 2 bases, with 15 bases between the two germline ends. Germline loops: CDR1 LGHNA, CDR2 YNFKEQ. In nucleotides, the CDR3 is TGTGCCAGCAGCCAAGGAAAAGCGGGTATCCCCTACGAGCAGTACTTC. It encodes CASSQGKAGIPYEQYF.

This clonotype was seen a handful of times. The chain couples TRBV6-5 to TRBJ1-5; the match to TRBD1 covers 8 bases. This CDR3 is 13 amino acids long. V was pared by 5 bases and J by 6 bases, with 3 bases of the junction left unmatched. In germline, CDR1 is MNHEY, CDR2 SVGAGI. This CDR3 reads CASSKDRVQPQHF. The CDR3 nucleotides read TGTGCCAGCAGTAAGGACAGGGTTCAGCCCCAGCATTTT.

The V and J genes are TRBV3-1 and TRBJ2-1, with 8 bases that match TRBD2. The germline gives CDR1 LGHDT, CDR2 YNNKEL (reference sequence). CDR3 length: 14 amino acids. V trimming: 2 bases; J trimming: 6 bases; junction bases outside the gene matches: 3. The DNA for the CDR3 is TGTGCCAGCAGCCAATTTAGCGGGGCCAATGAGCAGTTCTTC. Protein sequence: CASSQFSGANEQFF.

The chain links TRBV7-9 to TRBJ1-1; D is unclear. V lost 6 bases and J lost 1, with 12 bases in between. The CDR3 totals 14 residues. The germline V gene has CDR1 SEHNR and CDR2 FQNEAQ (reference sequence). In nucleotides, the CDR3 is TGTGCCAGCAGGTCCTTGGGAGGGAACACTGAAGCTTTCTTT. Its protein product is CASRSLGGNTEAFF.

This sequence joins TRBV20-1 and TRBJ2-5, with D hard to call. V shed 3 bases and J shed 0 bases, with 14 bases lying between them. This CDR3 is built from 15 residues. Germline CDR1 and CDR2: DFQATT and SNEGSKA (reference sequence). The CDR3 spells CSASLLNTNQETQYF. The CDR3 DNA sequence: TGCAGTGCTAGTCTTTTAAACACAAACCAAGAGACCCAGTACTTC.